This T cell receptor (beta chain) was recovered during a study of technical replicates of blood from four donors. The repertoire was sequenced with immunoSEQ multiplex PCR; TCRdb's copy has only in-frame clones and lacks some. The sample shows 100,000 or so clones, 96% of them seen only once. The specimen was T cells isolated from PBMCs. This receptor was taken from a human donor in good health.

The CDR3 here is CASSLGQTGRGNTIYF. The CDR3 nucleotides read TGTGCCAGCAGCTTGGGTCAGACAGGGCGCGGGAACACCATATATTTT. V gene TRBV5-4 combines with J gene TRBJ1-3, with 7 bases fitting TRBD1. The CDR3 extends over 16 amino acids. Germline trimming cut 0 bases from V and 7 bases from J; bases unmatched to any gene: 10. CDR1 is SGHNT, CDR2 YYREEE, per germline (reference sequence).